A selection of T cell receptor beta chains follows, all from one sample in a study of blood T cell repertoires in COVID-19. Repertoires were generated with immunoSEQ multiplex PCR, while TCRdb's copy carries only in-frame clones and drops some. The table records 250,000 to 350,000 clones, roughly 90% of them present only once. Sequences were obtained from peripheral blood. Receptor source: a man in his late teens or twenties with active or convalescent COVID-19. CDR3s include the opening cysteine and the closing phenylalanine or tryptophan. The D gene is left open where the match is weak. Part of the rows lack a size; the others show once, few, many or a class for expanded clones.

D	V	size	J	DNA	CDR3
TRBD1	TRBV5-6	.	TRBJ1-2	TGTGCCAGCAGCTGGACAGGGGGCAACGGCTACACCTTC	CASSWTGGNGYTF
.	TRBV19	.	TRBJ1-5	TGTGCCAGTAGAGCCGGTCGCCTGAGCAATCAGCCCCAGCATTTT	CASRAGRLSNQPQHF
TRBD2	TRBV6-4	.	TRBJ2-1	TGTGCCAGCAGTCCATCTCTAGCGGGGCATTACAATGAGCAGTTCTTC	CASSPSLAGHYNEQFF
TRBD2	TRBV4-2	.	TRBJ2-1	TGTGCCAGCAGCCAAGATCAATCGGGGGGGGATGAGCAGTTCTTC	CASSQDQSGGDEQFF
.	TRBV6-2/TRBV6-3	.	TRBJ2-1	TGTGCCAGCAGTCACAGGCTAAATGAGCAGTTCTTC	CASSHRLNEQFF
TRBD2	TRBV2	.	TRBJ2-7	TGTGCCAGCAGTGAACTTGCTAGCGGACCCTACGAGCAGTACTTC	CASSELASGPYEQYF
TRBD2	TRBV4-3	.	TRBJ2-3	TGCGCCAGCAGCCAAGAGTCTTGGCGGGGGTTCCCAGATACGCAGTATTTT	CASSQESWRGFPDTQYF
.	TRBV7-2	.	TRBJ1-5	TGTGCCAGCAGCTTAGGTAGATATAGCAATCAGCCCCAGCATTTT	CASSLGRYSNQPQHF
.	TRBV4-1	.	TRBJ1-6	TGCGCCAGCAGCCAAGTGGGAGTGGGTGATAATTCACCCCTCCACTTT	CASSQVGVGDNSPLHF
TRBD1	TRBV24-1	.	TRBJ2-2	TGTGCCACCAGTAGCAGGACAGGAGGTCACACCGGGGAGCTGTTTTTT	CATSSRTGGHTGELFF
TRBD1	TRBV5-1	.	TRBJ1-1	TGCGCCAGCAGCGGACAGGGCTGGGAAGCTTTCTTT	CASSGQGWEAFF
TRBD2	TRBV10-3	.	TRBJ2-7	TGTGCCATCAGAGGGACTAGCGGTCACTCCTACGAGCAGTACTTC	CAIRGTSGHSYEQYF
.	TRBV9	.	TRBJ2-7	TGTGCCAGCAGCGTAGGCCTTCCGGACGAGCAGTACTTC	CASSVGLPDEQYF
TRBD2	TRBV7-8	.	TRBJ2-1	TGTGCCAGCAGCTTACTGGCTAGCGGGGGGCCAAATGAGCAGTTCTTC	CASSLLASGGPNEQFF
.	TRBV9	.	TRBJ2-2	TGTGCCAGCAGCGCCGGGGGGCTCACCGGGGAGCTGTTTTTT	CASSAGGLTGELFF
TRBD2	TRBV7-3	.	TRBJ2-3	TGTGCCAGCAGCTTAACTAGCGGGGGCACAGATACGCAGTATTTT	CASSLTSGGTDTQYF
.	TRBV7-6	.	TRBJ2-2	TGTGCCAGCAGCTTTTGGGACAAAAACACCGGGGAGCTGTTTTTT	CASSFWDKNTGELFF
TRBD1	TRBV5-6	.	TRBJ2-7	TGTGCCACCACGGTAGGGACAGGGAGGTACGAGCAGTACTTC	CATTVGTGRYEQYF
TRBD1	TRBV13	.	TRBJ2-7	TGTGCCAGCAGCCAAGGGACAGGCAGCTACGAGCAGTACTTC	CASSQGTGSYEQYF
TRBD1	TRBV2	.	TRBJ1-1	TGTGCCAGCAGTCCTACAGGGGTGGGCACTGAAGCTTTCTTT	CASSPTGVGTEAFF
.	TRBV6-2/TRBV6-3	few	TRBJ1-1	TGTGCCAGCAGTCGAGGGAGGACTGAAGCTTTCTTT	CASSRGRTEAFF
.	TRBV4-1	.	TRBJ2-1	TGCGCCAGCAGCCAAGAGGCCCCTTCTAGCGTACTTAGCTCCTACAATGAGCAGTTCTTC	CASSQEAPSSVLSSYNEQFF